This entry lists 17 T cell receptor beta chains sequenced from one sample in a study of shared clonotypes between healthy human individuals. The protocol was immunoSEQ multiplex PCR, while the TCRdb copy is restricted to in-frame clones and leaves out a portion. Here the sample spans millions of clones, approximately 95% being singletons. Material for sequencing was naive CD4+ T cells sorted from blood. Subset reported: CD45RA+ positively selected. The receptor set was obtained from a man younger than 35 in good health.

The V and J genes are TRBV4-1 and TRBJ2-3, with D uncertain. V dropped 0 bases and J dropped 2 bases, with 12 bases sitting between them. CDR1 is MGHRA and CDR2 is YSYEKL in the germline V gene. CDR3 length: 16 amino acids. The CDR3 nucleotides read TGCGCCAGCAGCCAAGAGGTCAGCCTCCTCACAGATACGCAGTATTTT. Its protein is CASSQEVSLLTDTQYF.

The chain couples TRBV10-3 to TRBJ1-4; no clear D gene. V was pared by 3 bases and J by 0 bases, with 8 bases between. The CDR3 extends over 15 amino acids. Germline lookup yields CDR1 ENHRY and CDR2 SYGVKD. CDR3 in amino acids: CAISDRVSTNEKLFF. The CDR3 nucleotides read TGTGCCATCAGTGATCGGGTTTCAACTAATGAAAAACTGTTTTTT.

For the CDR3, the DNA is TGTGCCAGCAGGCTGGGCTTCAACACCTCCCGCTACGAGCAGTACTTC. It translates to CASRLGFNTSRYEQYF. This chain joins TRBV25-1 and TRBJ2-7; D remains ambiguous. The V gene's germline CDR1 is MGHDK and CDR2 SYGVNS. Trimming pared 6 bases from V and 3 bases from J, leaving 21 bases between. CDR3 length equals 16 residues.

The V gene is TRBV2, the J gene TRBJ2-7, with D possibly being TRBD1 (5 bases). V lost 6 bases and J 2 bases, leaving 14 bases between the germline ends. Germline lookup yields CDR1 SNHLY and CDR2 FYNNEI. The CDR3 length is 14 residues. The CDR3, as DNA: TGTGCCAGCAGCACGCGTCAGGGTACCTACGAGCAGTACTTC. Amino acid sequence: CASSTRQGTYEQYF.

This CDR3 is CASSKIPGPWSAFF. The CDR3 region has the DNA TGTGCCAGCAGTAAAATCCCGGGCCCTTGGAGTGCTTTCTTT. This chain uses TRBV6-1 with TRBJ1-1; D is ambiguous. The germline V gene has CDR1 MNHNS and CDR2 SASEGT. V was cut by 5 bases and J by 11 bases, with 21 bases left in between. The CDR3 is made up of 14 amino acids.

This chain links TRBV14 with TRBJ1-3; tentative D call: TRBD1 (6 bases). The V and J ends lost 5 bases and 0 bases respectively, with 14 bases between them. Germline V lookup: CDR1 SGHDN, CDR2 FVKESK. CDR3 length: 16 amino acids. CDR3 nucleotide sequence: TGTGCCAGCAGCGCTACAGGGCCTTTCTCTGGAAACACCATATATTTT. Amino acids: CASSATGPFSGNTIYF.

The V call is TRBV4-3, the J call TRBJ1-5, with D possibly being TRBD1 (5 bases). Germline loops: CDR1 LGHNA, CDR2 YSLEER. V was pared by 4 bases and J by 3 bases, with 7 bases between. This CDR3 spans 13 amino acids. Here the CDR3 reads CASSRDPNQPQHF. CDR3 coding DNA: TGCGCCAGCAGCCGGGACCCCAATCAGCCCCAGCATTTT.

The rearrangement links TRBV5-4 to TRBJ2-1, with 7 bases matching TRBD2. The length of the CDR3 is 16 residues. The V gene end was trimmed by 4 bases and the J gene end by 3 bases; junction bases not matched to a gene: 10. The germline gives CDR1 SGHNT, CDR2 YYREEE (reference sequence). CDR3 DNA: TGTGCCAGCAGCACCGGGGGGTTGCCCGTCTACAATGAGCAGTTCTTC. Its protein is CASSTGGLPVYNEQFF.

The V gene is TRBV6-6, the J gene TRBJ2-7; 7 bases align to TRBD2. The CDR3 is 15 residues long. CDR1 and CDR2 from the germline V gene are MNHNY and SVGAGI (reference sequence). Losses at the gene ends were 1 base for V and 6 bases for J; bases not matched to a gene: 9. The CDR3 DNA reads as TGTGCCAGCAGTTACTGGGAGGGTTGGGGATTCGAGCAGTACTTC. Translated: CASSYWEGWGFEQYF.

The chain couples TRBV27 to TRBJ1-1, with TRBD1 matching over 7 bases. Germline trimming cut 6 bases from V and 3 bases from J; bases unmatched to any gene: 31. Germline V lookup: CDR1 MNHEY, CDR2 SMNVEV (reference sequence). This CDR3 has 22 amino acids. The CDR3 is CASSHYFGIQTGYRGGDTEAFF. In DNA form, the CDR3 reads TGTGCCAGCAGCCATTACTTCGGCATCCAAACAGGCTACAGGGGAGGGGACACTGAAGCTTTCTTT.

The V call is TRBV28, the J call TRBJ2-3; D unclear. V was pared by 6 bases and J by 2 bases, with 15 bases between. Germline CDR1 reads MDHEN; CDR2 reads SYDVKM. This CDR3 contains 15 residues. The CDR3 DNA sequence: TGTGCCAGCAGCCCTTTCAGGTCTACCACAGATACGCAGTATTTT. This codes for CASSPFRSTTDTQYF.

V is TRBV6-1 and J is TRBJ2-3; the D is unclear. V shed 6 bases and J shed 4 bases, with 17 bases lying between them. The CDR3 totals 15 residues. The germline V gene has CDR1 MNHNS and CDR2 SASEGT. DNA for the CDR3: TGTGCCAGCAGCTTGAACTACGGGCTCCCAGATACGCAGTATTTT. This codes for CASSLNYGLPDTQYF.

The V call is TRBV28, the J call TRBJ1-2, with 9 bases matching TRBD1. Germline-derived CDR1 and CDR2 are MDHEN and SYDVKM. The CDR3 contains 15 residues. After removal of 10 bases from V and 7 bases from J, the junction contained 16 bases not matched to a gene. Here the CDR3 reads CAIRASGTGRIGYTF. The CDR3 coding sequence is TGTGCCATCCGGGCCTCCGGGACAGGGAGAATTGGCTACACCTTC.

J is TRBJ2-7 and V is TRBV5-1, with a weak D call TRBD1 (5 bases). The CDR3 is 18 residues long. Germline lookup yields CDR1 SGHRS and CDR2 YFSETQ. V was cut by 1 base and J by 3 bases, with 23 bases left in between. This CDR3 reads CASSLPRAEWLGVYEQYF. CDR3 in DNA: TGCGCCAGCAGCTTGCCCAGGGCGGAGTGGCTAGGAGTCTACGAGCAGTACTTC.

This clone was seen only a few times. The chain couples TRBV5-4 to TRBJ2-7, with D perhaps being TRBD1 or TRBD2 (5 bases each). The V end lost 2 bases, the J end lost 4 bases, and 7 bases lay between the germline ends. CDR3 length: 12 residues. CDR1 and CDR2 (germline): SGHNT, YYREEE (reference sequence). For the CDR3, the DNA is TGTGCCAGCAGCTTTGGGGGTTACGAGCAGTACTTC. It encodes CASSFGGYEQYF.

This sequence joins TRBV6-6 and TRBJ2-7, with 9 bases that match TRBD1. The CDR3 runs 14 residues. The germline V gene encodes CDR1 MNHNY and CDR2 SVGAGI (reference sequence). The J segment lost 5 bases and the V segment lost 6 bases, leaving 8 bases of the junction unmatched. The DNA of the CDR3 is TGTGCCAGCAGCCCGGGACAGGGTCTCGACGAGCAGTACTTC. This gives the protein CASSPGQGLDEQYF.

The V call is TRBV6-1, the J call TRBJ2-7; TRBD1 matches at 8 bases. CDR1 is MNHNS and CDR2 is SASEGT in the germline V gene. Trimming cost V 5 bases and J 0 bases; bases outside gene matches: 6. CDR3 length equals 15 residues. The CDR3 is CASSLGQGHSYEQYF. CDR3 nucleotides: TGTGCCAGCAGTTTAGGACAGGGTCACTCCTACGAGCAGTACTTC.